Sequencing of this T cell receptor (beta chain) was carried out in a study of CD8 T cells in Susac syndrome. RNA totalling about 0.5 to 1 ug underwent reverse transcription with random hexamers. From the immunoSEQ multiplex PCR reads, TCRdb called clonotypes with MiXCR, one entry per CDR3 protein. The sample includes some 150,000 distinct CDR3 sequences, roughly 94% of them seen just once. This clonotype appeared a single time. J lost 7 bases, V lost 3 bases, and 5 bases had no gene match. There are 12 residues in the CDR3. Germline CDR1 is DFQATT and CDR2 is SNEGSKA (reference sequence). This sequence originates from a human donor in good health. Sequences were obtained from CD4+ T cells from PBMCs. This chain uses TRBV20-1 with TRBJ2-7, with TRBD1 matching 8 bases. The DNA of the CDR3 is TGCAGTGCTAGGACAGGGGTCAATGAGCAGTACTTC. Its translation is CSARTGVNEQYF.